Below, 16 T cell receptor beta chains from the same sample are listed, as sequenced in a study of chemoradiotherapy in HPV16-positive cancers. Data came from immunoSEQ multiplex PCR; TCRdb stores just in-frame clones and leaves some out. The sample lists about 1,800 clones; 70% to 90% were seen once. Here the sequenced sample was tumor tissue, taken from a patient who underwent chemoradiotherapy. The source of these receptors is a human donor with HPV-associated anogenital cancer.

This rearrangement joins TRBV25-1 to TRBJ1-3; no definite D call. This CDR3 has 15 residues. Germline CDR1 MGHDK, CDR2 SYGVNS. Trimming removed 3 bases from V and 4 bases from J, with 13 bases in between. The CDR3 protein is CASSDRPGKGNTIYF. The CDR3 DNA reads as TGTGCCAGCAGTGACCGCCCGGGAAAGGGAAACACCATATATTTT. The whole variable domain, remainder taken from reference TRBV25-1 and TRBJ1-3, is EADIYQTPRYLVIGTGKKITLECSQTMGHDKMYWYQQDPGMELHLIHYSYGVNSTEKGDLSSESTVSRIRTEHFPLTLESARPSHTSQYLCASSDRPGKGNTIYFGEGSWLTVV.

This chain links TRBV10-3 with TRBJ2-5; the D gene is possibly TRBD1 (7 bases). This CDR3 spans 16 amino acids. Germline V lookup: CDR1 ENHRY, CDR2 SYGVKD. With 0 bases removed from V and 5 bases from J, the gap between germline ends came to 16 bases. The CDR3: CAISESAGGIVETQYF. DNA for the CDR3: TGTGCCATCAGTGAGTCGGCAGGGGGGATCGTCGAGACCCAGTACTTC.

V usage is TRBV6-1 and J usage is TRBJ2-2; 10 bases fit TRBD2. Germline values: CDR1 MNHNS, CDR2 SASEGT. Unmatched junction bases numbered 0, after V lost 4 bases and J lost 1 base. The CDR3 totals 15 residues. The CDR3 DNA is TGTGCCAGCAGTGGACTAGCGGGGAACACCGGGGAGCTGTTTTTT. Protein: CASSGLAGNTGELFF.

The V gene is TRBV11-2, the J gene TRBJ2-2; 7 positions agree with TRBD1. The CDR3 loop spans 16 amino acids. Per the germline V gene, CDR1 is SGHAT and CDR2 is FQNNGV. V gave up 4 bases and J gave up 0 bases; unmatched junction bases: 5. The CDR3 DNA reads TGTGCCAGCAGCTCACCGGGACAGCCGAACACCGGGGAGCTGTTTTTT. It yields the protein CASSSPGQPNTGELFF.

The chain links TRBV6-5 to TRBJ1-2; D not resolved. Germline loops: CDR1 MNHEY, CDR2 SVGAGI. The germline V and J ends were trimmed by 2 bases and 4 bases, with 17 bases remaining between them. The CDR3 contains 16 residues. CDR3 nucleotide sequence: TGTGCCAGCAGTTACACAAATGACGGTCGGGGCTATGGCTACACCTTC. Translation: CASSYTNDGRGYGYTF.

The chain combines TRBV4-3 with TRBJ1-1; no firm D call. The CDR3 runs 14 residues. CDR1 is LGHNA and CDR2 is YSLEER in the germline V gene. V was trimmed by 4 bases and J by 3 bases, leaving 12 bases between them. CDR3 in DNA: TGCGCCAGCAGCCCCCAAGGGAGTTACACTGAAGCTTTCTTT. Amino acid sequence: CASSPQGSYTEAFF.

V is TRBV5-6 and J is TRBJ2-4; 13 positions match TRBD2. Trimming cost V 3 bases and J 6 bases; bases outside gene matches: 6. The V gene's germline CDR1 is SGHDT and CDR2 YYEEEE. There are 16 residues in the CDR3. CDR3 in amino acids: CASSSGLAGDLNIQYF. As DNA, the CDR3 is TGTGCCAGCAGCTCCGGACTAGCGGGGGACTTAAACATTCAGTACTTC.

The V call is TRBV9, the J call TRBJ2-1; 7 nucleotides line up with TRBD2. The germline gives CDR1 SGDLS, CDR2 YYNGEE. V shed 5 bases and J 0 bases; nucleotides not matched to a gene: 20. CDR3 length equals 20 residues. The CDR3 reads CASSDHLAGESISSYNEQFF. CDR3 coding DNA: TGTGCCAGCAGTGACCATTTAGCGGGTGAAAGCATTAGCTCCTACAATGAGCAGTTCTTC.

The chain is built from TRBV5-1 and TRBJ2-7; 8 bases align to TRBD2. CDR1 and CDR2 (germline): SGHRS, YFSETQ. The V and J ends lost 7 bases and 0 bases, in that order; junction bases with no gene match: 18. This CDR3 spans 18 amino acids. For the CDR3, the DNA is TGCGCCAGCTCTCCTGGAGAATGGGGGGCGGGAGGCTCCTACGAGCAGTACTTC. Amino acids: CASSPGEWGAGGSYEQYF. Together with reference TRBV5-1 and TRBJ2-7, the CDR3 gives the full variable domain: KAGVTQTPRYLIKTRGQQVTLSCSPISGHRSVSWYQQTPGQGLQFLFEYFSETQRNKGNFPGRFSGRQFSNSRSEMNVSTLELGDSALYLCASSPGEWGAGGSYEQYFGPGTRLTVT.

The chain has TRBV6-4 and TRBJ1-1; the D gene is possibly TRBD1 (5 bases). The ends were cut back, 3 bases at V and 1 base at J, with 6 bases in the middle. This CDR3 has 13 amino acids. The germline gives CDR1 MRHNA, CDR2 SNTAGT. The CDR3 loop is CASSEGPNTEAFF. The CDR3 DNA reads TGTGCCAGCAGTGAGGGACCGAACACTGAAGCTTTCTTT.

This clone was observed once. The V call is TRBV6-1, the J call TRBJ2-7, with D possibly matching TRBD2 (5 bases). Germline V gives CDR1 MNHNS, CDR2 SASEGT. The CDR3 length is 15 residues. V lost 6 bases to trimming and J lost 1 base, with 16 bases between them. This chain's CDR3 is CASRAEEASSYEQYF. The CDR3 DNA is TGTGCCAGCAGGGCAGAGGAGGCCAGTTCCTACGAGCAGTACTTC.

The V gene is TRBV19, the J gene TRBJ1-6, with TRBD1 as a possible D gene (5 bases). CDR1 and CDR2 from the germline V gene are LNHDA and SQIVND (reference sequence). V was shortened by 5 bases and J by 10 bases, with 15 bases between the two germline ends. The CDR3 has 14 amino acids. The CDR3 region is CASSGDGASSPLHF. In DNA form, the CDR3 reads TGTGCCAGTAGTGGTGACGGGGCTAGCTCACCCCTCCACTTT.

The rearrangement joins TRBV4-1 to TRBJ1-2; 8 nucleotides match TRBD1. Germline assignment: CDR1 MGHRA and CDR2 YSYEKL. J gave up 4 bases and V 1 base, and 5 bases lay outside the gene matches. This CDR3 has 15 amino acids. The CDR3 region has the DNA TGCGCCAGCAGCCAAGCGGGACAGGAAACCTATGGCTACACCTTC. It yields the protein CASSQAGQETYGYTF.

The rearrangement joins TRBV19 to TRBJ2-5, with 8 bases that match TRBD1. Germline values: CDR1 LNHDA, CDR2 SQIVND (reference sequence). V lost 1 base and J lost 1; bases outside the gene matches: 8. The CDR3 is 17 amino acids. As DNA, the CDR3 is TGTGCCAGTAGTATAGTTTTCGGACAGGGAGCCCAAGAGACCCAGTACTTC. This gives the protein CASSIVFGQGAQETQYF.

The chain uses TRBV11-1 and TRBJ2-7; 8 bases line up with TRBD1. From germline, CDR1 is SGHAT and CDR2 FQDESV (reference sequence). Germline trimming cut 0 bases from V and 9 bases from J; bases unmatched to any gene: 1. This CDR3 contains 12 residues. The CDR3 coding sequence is TGTGCCAGCAGCTTAGCGACAGGGGTGCAGTACTTC. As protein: CASSLATGVQYF.

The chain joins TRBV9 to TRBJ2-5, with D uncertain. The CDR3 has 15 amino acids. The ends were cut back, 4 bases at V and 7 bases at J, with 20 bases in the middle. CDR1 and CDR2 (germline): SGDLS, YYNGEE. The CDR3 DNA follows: TGTGCCAGCAGCCCCCGTAGTACCCCCGTTTTGACCCAGTACTTC. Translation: CASSPRSTPVLTQYF.